This T cell receptor (beta chain) was obtained from a study of blood T cell repertoires in COVID-19. Data came from immunoSEQ multiplex PCR; TCRdb stores just in-frame clones and leaves some out. The sample has 350,000 to 450,000 clones, approximately 81% seen once. Sequencing input: peripheral blood. The clonotype comes from a woman aged 18-29 years with acute or convalescent COVID-19.

The CDR3 spells CASTPDRVYGYTF. In nucleotides, the CDR3 is TGTGCCAGCACCCCGGACAGGGTCTATGGCTACACCTTC. V and J are TRBV12-3 or TRBV12-4 and TRBJ1-2; 8 nucleotides line up with TRBD1. The CDR3 consists of 13 residues. Losses at the gene ends were 7 bases for V and 4 bases for J; bases not matched to a gene: 5.